Presented here are 12 T cell receptor beta chains from one specimen sequenced in a study of regulatory T cells in long-lasting Graves disease. Stated time point: newly diagnosed GD, antithyroid drugs for less than 3 months. The authors made the TCR library using RNA they extracted from PBMCs. Building of the TCR beta libraries involved iRepertoire HTBI primers and Arm-PCR of CDR3 regions. MiXCR was run by TCRdb on the multiplex PCR reads, yielding one entry per CDR3 protein. Among 500,000 or so distinct CDR3 sequences listed, 12% to 15% were seen once. The same sample was also used in a study of T cells in Graves' hyperthyroidism and ophthalmopathy.

Sample: peripheral blood mononuclear cells (PBMCs), taken at new diagnosis, from a patient treated with antithyroid drugs. All receptors derive from a woman between 45 and 65 years old with Graves disease.

This clonotype has at least ten counts. The chain recombines TRBV28 with TRBJ2-7, with D uncertain. V lost 4 bases to trimming and J lost 1 base, with 2 bases between them. This CDR3 region has 11 residues. Germline V lookup: CDR1 MDHEN, CDR2 SYDVKM. CDR3 sequence reads: CASSWSYEQYF. In nucleotides, the CDR3 is TGTGCCAGCAGTTGGTCCTACGAGCAGTACTTC.

This clonotype was detected many times. The chain is built from TRBV28 and TRBJ2-7, with TRBD2 matching 12 bases. This CDR3 is built from 16 residues. After removal of 5 bases from V and 4 bases from J, the junction contained 9 bases not matched to a gene. In germline, CDR1 is MDHEN, CDR2 SYDVKM. For the CDR3, the DNA is TGTGCCAGCAGTACCTGGACTAGCGGGACAGTGTACGAGCAGTACTTC. Protein product: CASSTWTSGTVYEQYF.

This clonotype has a count of ten or more. The chain has TRBV18 and TRBJ1-1; 8 nucleotides align to TRBD1. J lost 5 bases, V lost 1 base, and 6 bases had no gene match. Germline V gene sequence: CDR1 KGHSH, CDR2 LQKENI. The CDR3 has 15 amino acids. The CDR3 sequence is CASSPRGQGGTEAFF. CDR3 DNA: TGTGCCAGCTCACCACGCGGACAGGGAGGGACTGAAGCTTTCTTT.

This clonotype was seen more than once but under ten times. This chain connects TRBV5-1 to TRBJ1-2; a possible D gene is TRBD1 (5 bases). The CDR3 has 15 residues. Looked up from germline, CDR1 is SGHRS and CDR2 is YFSETQ. V gave up 0 bases and J gave up 4 bases, with 13 bases separating them. The CDR3 here is CASSLAPGTVYGYTF. The CDR3 DNA reads TGCGCCAGCAGCTTGGCTCCAGGGACGGTCTATGGCTACACCTTC.

In its sample, this clonotype was seen a few times. The genes are TRBV5-1 and TRBJ2-2; 9 positions agree with TRBD1. J gave up 1 base and V 0 bases, and 4 bases lay outside the gene matches. CDR1 and CDR2 from the germline V gene are SGHRS and YFSETQ. The CDR3 spans 17 residues. The CDR3 is CASSLGDRAVNTGELFF. CDR3 in DNA: TGCGCCAGCAGCTTGGGGGACAGGGCCGTGAACACCGGGGAGCTGTTTTTT. Complete variable domain (other parts from reference TRBV5-1 and TRBJ2-2): KAGVTQTPRYLIKTRGQQVTLSCSPISGHRSVSWYQQTPGQGLQFLFEYFSETQRNKGNFPGRFSGRQFSNSRSEMNVSTLELGDSALYLCASSLGDRAVNTGELFFGEGSRLTVL.

The table lists this clonotype with many counts. The chain carries TRBV11-3 and TRBJ2-1; D is possibly TRBD1 or TRBD2 (5 bases each). V lost 11 bases and J lost 7, with 18 bases in between. The CDR3 sequence is 13 residues long. CDR1 and CDR2 from the germline V gene are SGHNT and YENEEA. In DNA, the CDR3 is TGTGCCTCGGCCCGGGACGCAGAAAATGAGCAGTTCTTC. Translating gives CASARDAENEQFF.

In its sample, this clonotype was seen many times. CDR3 protein: CASSQARTVQETQYF. The CDR3 nucleotides read TGTGCCAGCAGCCAAGCCAGGACAGTCCAAGAGACCCAGTACTTC. The V gene is TRBV3-1, the J gene TRBJ2-5, with D tentatively TRBD1 (6 bases). The germline V and J ends were trimmed by 1 base and 1 base, with 10 bases remaining between them. The CDR3 has 15 residues. Looked up from germline, CDR1 is LGHDT and CDR2 is YNNKEL (reference sequence).

The chain couples TRBV20-1 to TRBJ1-3; 10 bases are a match to TRBD1. The germline gives CDR1 DFQATT, CDR2 SNEGSKA (reference sequence). J was trimmed by 8 bases and V by 3 bases; bases with no gene match: 7. The CDR3 spans 14 residues. The CDR3 reads CSASPGQGTHTIYF. In DNA form, the CDR3 reads TGCAGTGCTAGCCCGGGACAGGGGACCCACACCATATATTTT.

This clonotype was counted a few times. This chain joins TRBV18 and TRBJ1-1; 7 nucleotides agree with TRBD1. The ends lost 5 bases at V and 2 bases at J; junction bases unmatched: 8. Germline V CDR1 and CDR2: KGHSH, LQKENI. CDR3 length equals 15 residues. In nucleotides, the CDR3 is TGTGCCAGCTCAAAGGGACAGACTAGTAACACTGAAGCTTTCTTT. It specifies CASSKGQTSNTEAFF. Together with reference TRBV18 and TRBJ1-1, the CDR3 gives the full variable domain: NAGVMQNPRHLVRRRGQEARLRCSPMKGHSHVYWYRQLPEEGLKFMVYLQKENIIDESGMPKERFSAEFPKEGPSILRIQQVVRGDSAAYFCASSKGQTSNTEAFFGQGTRLTVV.

This clonotype appeared once. The chain joins TRBV14 to TRBJ2-5, with D tentatively TRBD1 (6 bases). Germline V CDR1 and CDR2: SGHDN, FVKESK. Trimming cost V 1 base and J 0 bases, with 21 bases left between them. This CDR3 is built from 19 residues. CDR3 sequence (DNA): TGTGCCAGCAGCCAAGCCTTCCGGGACAAAGACCCGTACCAAGAGACCCAGTACTTC. Translation: CASSQAFRDKDPYQETQYF.

Points on this clonotype: A much larger clone lies one base from this, so it may be a read error. The V and J genes are TRBV6-2 or TRBV6-3 and TRBJ2-5; 8 positions match TRBD1. Germline-derived CDR1 and CDR2 are MNHEY and SVGEGT. The CDR3 runs to 15 residues. CDR3 sequence reads: CASTLNRGNMEIQYF. Here the CDR3 DNA reads TGTGCCAGCACCCTTAACAGGGGGAATATGGAGATCCAGTACTTC.

This clonotype was seen a few times. V gene TRBV5-6 combines with J gene TRBJ2-7, with 7 bases that match TRBD2. V lost 2 bases, J lost 2 bases, and 10 bases stayed unmatched. The CDR3 has 16 amino acids. The germline CDR1 and CDR2 sequences are SGHDT and YYEEEE. CDR3 bases: TGTGCCAGCAGCTTTTTACAGCGGGACCTCACCTACGAGCAGTACTTC. Protein: CASSFLQRDLTYEQYF.